This T cell receptor (beta chain) was profiled in a study of CD8 T cells in ankylosing spondylitis. In regard to this clonotype: Its specificity is unknown.

The CDR3 spans 16 residues. Trimming removed 4 bases at V and 2 bases at J, with 18 bases between. Germline CDR1 SGHTS, CDR2 YDEGEE. Whole-study findings and limits: What appeared characteristic of ankylosing spondylitis blood was a TCR beta motif of 7 or 8 highly homologous variants. According to the report, clones linked to the disease were significantly enriched in matched synovial fluid samples taken from ankylosing spondylitis patients.

With molecular barcodes, quantitative 5'-RACE was used to make the TCR beta libraries. TCRdb re-called the 5' RACE reads with MiXCR, one entry per CDR3 protein. The table includes about 310,000 distinct CDR3 sequences, around 21% detected once. Sequenced sample: blood, either unsorted or a sorted T cell fraction (not recorded which). This clonotype was obtained from a female donor with ankylosing spondylitis or in good health (not recorded which). This chain uses TRBV5-8 with TRBJ2-5; maybe TRBD2 (5 bases). This chain's CDR3 is CASSRELSGQQETQYF. Here the CDR3 DNA reads TGTGCCAGCAGCAGGGAGCTCAGCGGCCAACAAGAGACCCAGTACTTC.